This T cell receptor (beta chain) was retrieved from a study of T cell responses to AZD1222 COVID-19 vaccine. On the study more broadly: Pooled together were second doses at about 4 or about 12 weeks. Study-wide results and limits: Vaccine-related CD4 TCRs covered spike, predominating at 160-218 and 743-854. Repertoires were obtained solely post-peak T cell response. Of spike-specific TCRs, nearly half reportedly target regions left unmutated in variants.

As regards this clone: What it recognizes is unknown.

V lost 4 bases and J lost 3, with 12 bases in between. Germline V gives CDR1 LGHDT, CDR2 YNNKEL (reference sequence). The CDR3 consists of 14 residues. Data came from immunoSEQ multiplex PCR; TCRdb stores just in-frame clones and leaves some out. The table shows roughly 130,000 clones, with 86% occurring only once. The rearrangement links TRBV3-1 (or the pseudogene TRBV3-2) to TRBJ1-1; perhaps TRBD1 as D (6 bases). The receptor comes from an adult in good health. The sample in question was peripheral blood, obtained on day 0 of AZD1222 vaccination. CDR3 sequence (DNA): TGTGCCAGCAGCCCAAGGGGGGGGCACACTGAAGCTTTCTTT. It encodes CASSPRGGHTEAFF.